This T cell receptor beta chain is drawn from a study of blood T cell repertoires in COVID-19. The method was immunoSEQ multiplex PCR; TCRdb's version includes in-frame clones alone and lacks a portion of them. The profile shows fewer than 300,000 clones, approximately 83% of them singletons. Germline V lookup: CDR1 KGHDR, CDR2 SFDVKD. The CDR3 loop spans 17 amino acids. The V gene end was trimmed by 3 bases and the J gene end by 3 bases; junction bases not matched to a gene: 4. Sequencing used PBMCs or T cells enriched from blood (not recorded which). This receptor was obtained from a woman in her 30s who had recovered from COVID-19. This chain joins TRBV24-1 and TRBJ2-1; 13 bases agree with TRBD2. The CDR3 sequence: CATSDGTSGKGYNEQFF. The CDR3 region has the DNA TGTGCCACCAGTGATGGGACTAGCGGGAAGGGCTACAATGAGCAGTTCTTC.